The present TCR beta chain was sequenced within a study of T cell responses to AZD1222 COVID-19 vaccine. Whole-study results and caveats: Increases in Spike-specific TCR breadth and depth were seen after two AZD1222 doses. The span of vaccine-associated CD4 TCRs extended across spike, with dominance at 160-218 and 743-854.

Assay used: immunoSEQ multiplex PCR; TCRdb lists only in-frame clones, some missing. Altogether 120,000 or so clones are present, about 89% being singletons, with the ten largest covering 25% to 30%. Trimming took off 0 bases at V and 7 bases at J, with 6 bases between the two ends. This CDR3 is 12 amino acids long. CDR1 and CDR2 from the germline V gene are SGHVS and FQNEAQ. Comments on this clone: Its specificity is not known.

The chain recombines TRBV7-8 with TRBJ2-5; D may be TRBD2 (6 bases). The sample in question was peripheral blood, obtained on day 0 of AZD1222 vaccination. This TCR was recovered from an adult in good health. The CDR3 region has the DNA TGTGCCAGCAGCTTAGCGGAGGGGACCCAGTACTTC. Residues: CASSLAEGTQYF.